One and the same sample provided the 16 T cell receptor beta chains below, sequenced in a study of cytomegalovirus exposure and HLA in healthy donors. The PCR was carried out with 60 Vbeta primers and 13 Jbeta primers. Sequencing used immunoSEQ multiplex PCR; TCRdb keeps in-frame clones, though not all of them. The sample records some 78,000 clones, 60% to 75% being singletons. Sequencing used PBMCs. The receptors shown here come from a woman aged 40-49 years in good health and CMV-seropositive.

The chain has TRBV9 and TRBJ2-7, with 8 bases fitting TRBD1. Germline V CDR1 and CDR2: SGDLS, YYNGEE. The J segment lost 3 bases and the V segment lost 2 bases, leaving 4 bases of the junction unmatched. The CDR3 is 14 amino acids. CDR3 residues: CASSVSTGVYEQYF. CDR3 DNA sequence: TGTGCCAGCAGCGTCTCGACAGGGGTCTACGAGCAGTACTTC.

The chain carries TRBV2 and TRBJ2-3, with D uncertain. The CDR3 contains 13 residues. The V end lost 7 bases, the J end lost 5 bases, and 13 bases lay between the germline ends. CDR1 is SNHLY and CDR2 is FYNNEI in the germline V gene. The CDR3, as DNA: TGTGCCAGCAACGTCGTGGGCCGAGATACGCAGTATTTT. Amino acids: CASNVVGRDTQYF.

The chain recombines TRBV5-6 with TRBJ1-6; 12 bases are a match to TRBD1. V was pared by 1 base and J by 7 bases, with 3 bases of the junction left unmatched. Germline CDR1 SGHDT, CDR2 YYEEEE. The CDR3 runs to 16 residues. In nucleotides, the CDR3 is TGTGCCAGCAGCTTGAAAGGGACAGGGGGCAATTCACCCCTCCACTTT. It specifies CASSLKGTGGNSPLHF.

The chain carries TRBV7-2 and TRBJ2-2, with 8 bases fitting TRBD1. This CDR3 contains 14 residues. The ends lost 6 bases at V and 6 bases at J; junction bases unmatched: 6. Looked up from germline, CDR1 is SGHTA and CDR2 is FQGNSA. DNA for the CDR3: TGTGCCAGCAGTTCTTCAGGGGGCCCCGGGGAGCTGTTTTTT. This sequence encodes CASSSSGGPGELFF.

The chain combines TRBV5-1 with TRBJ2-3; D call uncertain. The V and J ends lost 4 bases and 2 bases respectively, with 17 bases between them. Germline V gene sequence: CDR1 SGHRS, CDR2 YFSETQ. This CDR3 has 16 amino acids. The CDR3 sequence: CASSLTDPGLTDTQYF. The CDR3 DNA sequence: TGCGCCAGCAGCCTGACCGATCCAGGCCTCACAGATACGCAGTATTTT.

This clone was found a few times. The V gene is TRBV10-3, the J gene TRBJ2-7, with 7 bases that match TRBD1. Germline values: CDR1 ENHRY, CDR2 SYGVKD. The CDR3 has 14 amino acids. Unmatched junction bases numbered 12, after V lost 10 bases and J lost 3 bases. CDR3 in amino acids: CATGPPDRVYEQYF. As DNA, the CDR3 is TGTGCCACCGGGCCCCCCGACAGGGTCTACGAGCAGTACTTC.

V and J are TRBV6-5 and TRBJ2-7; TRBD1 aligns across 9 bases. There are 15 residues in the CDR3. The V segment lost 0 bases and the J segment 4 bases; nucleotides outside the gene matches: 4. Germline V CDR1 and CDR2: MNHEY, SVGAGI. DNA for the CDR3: TGTGCCAGCAGTTACTCCGGGACAGGGTCTTACGAGCAGTACTTC. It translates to CASSYSGTGSYEQYF.

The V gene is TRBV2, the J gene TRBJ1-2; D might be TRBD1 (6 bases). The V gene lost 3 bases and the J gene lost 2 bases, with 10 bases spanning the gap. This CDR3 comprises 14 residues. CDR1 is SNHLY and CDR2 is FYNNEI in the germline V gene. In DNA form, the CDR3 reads TGTGCCAGCAGTGACGGGGGGCCCAACTATGGCTACACCTTC. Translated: CASSDGGPNYGYTF.

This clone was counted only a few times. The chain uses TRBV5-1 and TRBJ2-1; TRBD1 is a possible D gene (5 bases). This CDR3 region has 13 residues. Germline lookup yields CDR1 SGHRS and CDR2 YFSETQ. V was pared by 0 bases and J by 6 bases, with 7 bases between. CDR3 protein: CASSLGQINEQFF. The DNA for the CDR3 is TGCGCCAGCAGCTTGGGACAGATCAATGAGCAGTTCTTC.

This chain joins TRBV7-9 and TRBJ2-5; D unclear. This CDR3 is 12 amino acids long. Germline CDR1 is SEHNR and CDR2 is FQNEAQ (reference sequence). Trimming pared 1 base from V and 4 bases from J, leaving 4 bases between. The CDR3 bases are TGTGCCAGCAGCTTAGGTCGAGAGACCCAGTACTTC. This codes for CASSLGRETQYF.

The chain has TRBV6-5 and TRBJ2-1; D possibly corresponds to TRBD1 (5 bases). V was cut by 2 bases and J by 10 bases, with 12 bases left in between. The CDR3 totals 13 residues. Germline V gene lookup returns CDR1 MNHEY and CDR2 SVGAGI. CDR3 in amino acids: CASSYQGLQEQFF. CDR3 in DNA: TGTGCCAGCAGTTACCAGGGCCTGCAGGAGCAGTTCTTC.

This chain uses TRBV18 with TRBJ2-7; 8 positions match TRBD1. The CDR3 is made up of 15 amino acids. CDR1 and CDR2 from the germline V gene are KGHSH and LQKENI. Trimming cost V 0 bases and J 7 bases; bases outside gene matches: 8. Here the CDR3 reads CASSPPMQGAREQYF. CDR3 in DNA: TGTGCCAGCTCACCACCCATGCAGGGGGCGAGGGAGCAGTACTTC.

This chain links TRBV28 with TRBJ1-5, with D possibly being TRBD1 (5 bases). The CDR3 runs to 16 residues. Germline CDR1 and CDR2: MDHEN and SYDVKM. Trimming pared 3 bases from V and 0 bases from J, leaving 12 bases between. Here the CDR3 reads CASSLGGGHSNQPQHF. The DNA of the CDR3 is TGTGCCAGCAGTTTGGGGGGGGGTCATAGCAATCAGCCCCAGCATTTT.

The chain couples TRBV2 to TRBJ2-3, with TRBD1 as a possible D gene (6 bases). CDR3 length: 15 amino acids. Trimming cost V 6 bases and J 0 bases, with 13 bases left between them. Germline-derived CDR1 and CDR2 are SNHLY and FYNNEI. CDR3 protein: CASSQQGASTDTQYF. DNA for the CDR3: TGTGCCAGCAGCCAACAGGGCGCTAGCACAGATACGCAGTATTTT.

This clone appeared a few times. The CDR3 DNA follows: TGTGCCAGCAGTGAAGCGTCTAGCGGACCCTCTGGGGCCAACGTCCTGACTTTC. This gives the protein CASSEASSGPSGANVLTF. The chain joins TRBV2 to TRBJ2-6; 7 bases line up with TRBD2. The J segment lost 0 bases and the V segment lost 0 bases, leaving 5 bases of the junction unmatched. Germline V gene sequence: CDR1 SNHLY, CDR2 FYNNEI. This CDR3 is 18 amino acids long.

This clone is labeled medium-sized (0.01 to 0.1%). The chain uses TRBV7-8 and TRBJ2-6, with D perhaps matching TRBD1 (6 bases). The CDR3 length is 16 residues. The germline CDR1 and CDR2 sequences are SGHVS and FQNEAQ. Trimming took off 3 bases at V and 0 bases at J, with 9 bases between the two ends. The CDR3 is CASSLDSSSGANVLTF. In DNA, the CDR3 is TGTGCCAGCAGCTTGGACAGTAGCTCTGGGGCCAACGTCCTGACTTTC.